Presented here are 11 T cell receptor beta chains from one specimen sequenced in a study of spatial heterogeneity in lung cancer (dated by TCRdb to about 2019). The method was 5' RACE. The data were produced on a NextSeq 500. Through fastp at Q25 and MiXCR, TCRdb rebuilt clones from the public reads, retaining in-frame beta chains. Entries are consolidated by CDR3 protein sequence, retaining the most common genes and DNA. The sample table shows more than 95,000 distinct CDR3 sequences, and approximately 12% are seen once. The ten largest account for approximately 15% of the sample. The sample's time point label, decoded: blood at routine non-recurrence follow-up after resection. Whole RNA extracted from tumor and nontumor lung tissue, or from cryopreserved PBMC samples, was used for TCR sequencing without cell sorting. The source was PBMCs, collected at follow-up. The receptors come from a male donor with early-stage non-small cell lung cancer.

This chain uses TRBV6-4 with TRBJ2-3; tentative D call: TRBD1 (6 bases). Germline V gene sequence: CDR1 MRHNA, CDR2 SNTAGT. Trimming shortened V by 5 bases and J by 2 bases, and 11 bases separated the two germline ends. This CDR3 is 14 amino acids long. The CDR3 bases are TGTGCCAGCAGTTTCAGGGGTTCCACAGATACGCAGTATTTT. This sequence encodes CASSFRGSTDTQYF.

This clonotype was seen a handful of times. The gene calls are TRBV7-9 and TRBJ2-1; 8 positions agree with TRBD2. Germline assignment: CDR1 SEHNR and CDR2 FQNEAQ (reference sequence). The junction had 6 bases not matched to a gene; V was cut back by 7 bases and J by 1 base. The CDR3 is made up of 15 amino acids. CDR3 DNA sequence: TGTGCCAGCAACCACGGGGGGGTTTCCTACAATGAGCAGTTCTTC. Translated, it gives CASNHGGVSYNEQFF.

This clonotype was counted ten times or more. The chain carries TRBV29-1 and TRBJ1-5; TRBD1 matches at 9 bases. This CDR3 has 14 amino acids. Germline CDR1 and CDR2: SQVTM and ANQGSEA. The trim removed 6 bases at V and 6 bases at J, leaving 9 bases unmatched. CDR3 sequence: CSVTLDRGFQPQHF. As DNA, the CDR3 is TGCAGCGTAACACTGGACAGGGGATTTCAGCCCCAGCATTTT.

This clonotype was seen repeatedly, ten times or more. The chain couples TRBV29-1 to TRBJ2-7; TRBD1 is a possible D gene (6 bases). CDR1 and CDR2 (germline): SQVTM, ANQGSEA. Between the trimmed V and J ends, which lost 0 bases and 2 bases, there was a span of 17 bases. The CDR3 totals 16 residues. The CDR3 DNA reads TGCAGCGTTGAAGAGGGGCAGGGGCGACCTCCCTACGAGCAGTACTTC. Translation: CSVEEGQGRPPYEQYF.

The chain recombines TRBV9 with TRBJ1-5; D might be TRBD1 (6 bases). The CDR3 runs 13 residues. V lost 4 bases and J lost 5, with 10 bases in between. Looked up from germline, CDR1 is SGDLS and CDR2 is YYNGEE. This chain's CDR3 is CASSLTGYQPQHF. The CDR3 nucleotides are TGTGCCAGCAGCCTCACAGGGTATCAGCCCCAGCATTTT.

The J gene is TRBJ1-1, the V gene TRBV7-2; D remains unclear. CDR1 is SGHTA, CDR2 FQGNSA, per germline. This CDR3 is built from 13 residues. Deletions cut 5 bases from V and 1 base from J, with 8 bases between. The CDR3 DNA follows: TGTGCCAGCAGCCCCTGGCAGAACACTGAAGCTTTCTTT. Protein sequence: CASSPWQNTEAFF.

The chain employs TRBV27 and TRBJ2-7, with 11 positions matching TRBD1. CDR1 is MNHEY, CDR2 SMNVEV, per germline (reference sequence). V shed 5 bases, J shed 4 bases, and the junction held 7 bases outside the gene matches. The CDR3 spans 15 residues. The CDR3 DNA is TGTGCCAGCAGTCCCCGGACAGGGGGCGCGTACGAGCAGTACTTC. It is translated as CASSPRTGGAYEQYF.

The sample holds many counts of this clonotype. The V gene is TRBV7-2, the J gene TRBJ2-4; TRBD2 matches at 15 bases. CDR3 size: 19 residues. The V and J ends lost 1 base and 6 bases, in that order; junction bases with no gene match: 10. Germline values: CDR1 SGHTA, CDR2 FQGNSA. The CDR3 loop is CASSLVPGLAGGSRNIQYF. Written as DNA, the CDR3 is TGTGCCAGCAGCTTAGTGCCGGGACTAGCGGGGGGTAGTAGAAACATTCAGTACTTC. Together with reference TRBV7-2 and TRBJ2-4, the CDR3 gives the full variable domain: GAGVSQSPSNKVTEKGKDVELRCDPISGHTALYWYRQSLGQGLEFLIYFQGNSAPDKSGLPSDRFSAERTGGSVSTLTIQRTQQEDSAVYLCASSLVPGLAGGSRNIQYFGAGTRLSVL.

The rearrangement links TRBV7-2 to TRBJ1-6; D ambiguous. V lost 1 base and J lost 0, with 7 bases in between. Germline CDR1 SGHTA, CDR2 FQGNSA. The CDR3 runs 16 residues. CDR3 DNA: TGTGCCAGCAGCTTAGACAAATACTCCTATAATTCACCCCTCCACTTT. Translating gives CASSLDKYSYNSPLHF. The full variable domain, rest sourced from reference TRBV7-2 and TRBJ1-6, is GAGVSQSPSNKVTEKGKDVELRCDPISGHTALYWYRQSLGQGLEFLIYFQGNSAPDKSGLPSDRFSAERTGGSVSTLTIQRTQQEDSAVYLCASSLDKYSYNSPLHFGNGTRLTVT.

V and J are TRBV5-1 and TRBJ1-1, with D perhaps matching TRBD1 (6 bases). This CDR3 contains 17 residues. CDR1 SGHRS and CDR2 YFSETQ come from the germline V gene. V lost 4 bases to trimming and J lost 5 bases, with 24 bases between them. In nucleotides, the CDR3 is TGCGCCAGCAGCAGCGGACAGTCCGGGCGGTTGAGGACTGAAGCTTTCTTT. It specifies CASSSGQSGRLRTEAFF.

This clonotype was found a few times. The V call is TRBV7-8, the J call TRBJ2-7; D tentatively fits TRBD1 or TRBD2 (5 bases each). V lost 3 bases and J 3 bases, leaving 21 bases between the germline ends. CDR1 and CDR2 from the germline V gene are SGHVS and FQNEAQ. The CDR3 has 17 residues. The CDR3 region is CASSFRPRPGRVYEQYF. CDR3 DNA: TGTGCCAGCAGCTTTAGACCCCGTCCGGGACGGGTCTACGAGCAGTACTTC.